This T cell receptor (beta chain) was identified in a study of blood T cell repertoires in COVID-19. The CDR3 has 11 amino acids. The V end was cut by 7 bases, the J end by 7 bases, with 11 bases between. Germline V gene data show CDR1 as SNHLY and CDR2 as FYNNEI. Some clones are missing from TCRdb's copy, which holds only in-frame ones; the method was immunoSEQ multiplex PCR. The sample has approximately 76,000 clones; approximately 86% are singletons. This TCR came from a woman in her sixties with acute or convalescent COVID-19. The sequenced material came from peripheral blood. The chain has TRBV2 and TRBJ2-7; tentatively, D is TRBD2 (5 bases). The CDR3 coding sequence is TGTGCCAGCATCCGTGAGGGTGAGCAGTACTTC. This gives the protein CASIREGEQYF.